This T cell receptor (beta chain) derives from a study of T-cell memory formation after mild COVID-19. Across the whole study: Largely donor-specific TCR clusters were found. Study outcomes and limitations: Clonal second-wave expansions that peaked on day 37 had unconfirmed SARS-CoV-2 specificity.

Germline V gives CDR1 SGHVS, CDR2 FQNEAQ. Trimming took 5 bases from V and 5 from J, leaving 16 bases between them. The CDR3 is made up of 15 amino acids. 5'RACE primed at constant segments yielded TCR alpha and TCR beta cDNA libraries bearing sample barcodes and UMIs. TCRdb re-analysed the 5' RACE reads in MiXCR, keeping a single row per CDR3 protein. The sample lists about 310,000 distinct CDR3 sequences; approximately 16% were seen once. This clonotype was observed at least ten times. The antigen remains unidentified. The genes are TRBV7-8 and TRBJ1-5; TRBD1 is a possible D gene (6 bases). The origin of this receptor is a man between 18 and 29 years old who had mild COVID-19 (a few samples of this study predate the infection). Cell type and time point are not known. Specimen: PBMCs or a T cell subset sorted from them (not recorded which). In nucleotides, the CDR3 is TGTGCCAGCAGCCGGGGCAGGGGAACGGATCAGCCCCAGCATTTT. Protein: CASSRGRGTDQPQHF.